This T cell receptor beta chain was profiled in a study of shared clonotypes between healthy human individuals. The germline V gene has CDR1 MDHEN and CDR2 SYDVKM. This CDR3 is 17 amino acids long. Trimming removed 5 bases from V and 1 base from J, with 21 bases in between. The method was immunoSEQ multiplex PCR; TCRdb's version includes in-frame clones alone and lacks a portion of them. The sample yields 550,000 to 750,000 clones, around 90% seen once. Details on this clone: Its antigen is as yet unknown.

Study-wide findings and caveats: In contrast to clonotypes shared by all four donors, non-shared clonotypes had lower generation probabilities. Sharing across four donors was highest in naive CD4 (around 5%) and lowest in memory CD8 (roughly 0.4%).

Naive-designated CD8 cells lacked CD45RO, were positively enriched for CCR7, and omitted terminally differentiated effector memory CD45RA+ cells. The TCR originated in a man aged 25 to 45 in good health. The rearrangement uses TRBV28 and TRBJ2-7; D not certain. The sample was naive CD8+ T cells sorted from blood. CDR3 coding DNA: TGTGCCAGCAGTCCCCTTAGTCCCGAACCGGTTTCCTACGAGCAGTACTTC. Its translation is CASSPLSPEPVSYEQYF.